This passage covers 23 T cell receptor beta chains from one sample sequenced in a study of T cells in Graves' hyperthyroidism and ophthalmopathy. Authors of the study amplified TCR beta CDR3 regions from RNA transcripts. HTBI primers were employed in a first-round RT-PCR of the TCR CDR3. TCRdb itself ran the multiplex PCR reads through MiXCR, one entry per CDR3 protein. The sample has roughly 250,000 distinct CDR3 sequences, about a sixth seen once. Sequenced sample: blood. These receptors were collected from a woman in her late teens or twenties with Graves' ophthalmopathy.

This clonotype was seen repeatedly, ten times or more. J is TRBJ2-5 and V is TRBV7-2; D gene uncertain. V was shortened by 5 bases and J by 2 bases, with 9 bases between the two germline ends. This CDR3 comprises 13 residues. The germline V gene has CDR1 SGHTA and CDR2 FQGNSA. CDR3 region: CASSPSRQETQYF. CDR3 bases: TGTGCCAGCAGCCCCAGTAGACAAGAGACCCAGTACTTC.

This clonotype was seen at least ten times. The gene calls are TRBV6-1 and TRBJ2-1; 7 bases align to TRBD1. CDR3 size: 14 residues. Looked up from germline, CDR1 is MNHNS and CDR2 is SASEGT. Unmatched junction bases numbered 8, after V lost 5 bases and J lost 7 bases. CDR3 sequence: CASSTTGIRNEQFF. The CDR3 region has the DNA TGTGCCAGCAGTACGACAGGGATCCGGAATGAGCAGTTCTTC.

This clonotype was counted many times. This chain uses TRBV20-1 with TRBJ2-5, with a tentative D call TRBD2 (5 bases). V dropped 0 bases and J dropped 5 bases, with 13 bases sitting between them. The germline CDR1 and CDR2 sequences are DFQATT and SNEGSKA (reference sequence). CDR3 length equals 14 residues. The CDR3 sequence: CSARDTGNGETQYF. CDR3 DNA sequence: TGCAGTGCTAGAGATACGGGGAACGGGGAGACCCAGTACTTC.

Ten or more counts support this clonotype. CDR3 bases: TGTGCCAGCAGTTACTCGAACGGGGGAAGGGGCACAGATACGCAGTATTTT. Its translation is CASSYSNGGRGTDTQYF. This chain connects TRBV6-6 to TRBJ2-3; D might be TRBD2 (6 bases). This CDR3 has 17 amino acids. The germline V gene has CDR1 MNHNY and CDR2 SVGAGI (reference sequence). With 0 bases removed from V and 1 base from J, the gap between germline ends came to 14 bases.

The chain links TRBV5-1 to TRBJ2-2, with 11 nucleotides matching TRBD1. J lost 4 bases, V lost 4 bases, and 3 bases had no gene match. Per germline, CDR1 SGHRS and CDR2 YFSETQ. The CDR3 loop spans 15 amino acids. In DNA, the CDR3 is TGCGCCAGCAGCCCCGGGACAGGGGGCACCGGGGAGCTGTTTTTT. Amino acids: CASSPGTGGTGELFF.

For the CDR3, the DNA is TGTGCCAGCAGCCCCTCTAGCGGAGAACACACAGATACGCAGTATTTT. Translating gives CASSPSSGEHTDTQYF. The V gene is TRBV7-2, the J gene TRBJ2-3, with TRBD2 matching over 7 bases. Trimming took 5 bases from V and 2 from J; bases not matched to a gene: 10. This CDR3 contains 16 residues. Germline V gene sequence: CDR1 SGHTA, CDR2 FQGNSA.

This clonotype was found a few times. The chain carries TRBV5-4 and TRBJ2-7, with 9 positions matching TRBD1. The CDR3 is 16 residues long. Losses at the gene ends were 4 bases for V and 3 bases for J; bases not matched to a gene: 11. CDR1 and CDR2 from the germline V gene are SGHNT and YYREEE (reference sequence). CDR3 protein: CASSQQMGQGHYEQYF. In DNA, the CDR3 is TGTGCCAGCAGCCAACAAATGGGACAGGGTCACTACGAGCAGTACTTC.

The chain employs TRBV28 and TRBJ2-3; 13 bases map to TRBD2. Germline V gene data show CDR1 as MDHEN and CDR2 as SYDVKM. The trim removed 7 bases at V and 6 bases at J, leaving 16 bases unmatched. The CDR3 runs to 18 residues. The CDR3 bases are TGTGCCAGCAACCCAACGGTGAGGACTAGCGGGGGAGGGGATACGCAGTATTTT. Residues: CASNPTVRTSGGGDTQYF. Full variable domain (remainder filled in from reference TRBV28 and TRBJ2-3): DVKVTQSSRYLVKRTGEKVFLECVQDMDHENMFWYRQDPGLGLRLIYFSYDVKMKEKGDIPEGYSVSREKKERFSLILESASTNQTSMYLCASNPTVRTSGGGDTQYFGPGTRLTVL.

This clonotype was seen ten or more times. The rearrangement joins TRBV7-9 to TRBJ1-1; 8 bases align to TRBD1. The CDR3 contains 16 residues. The ends lost 5 bases at V and 1 base at J; junction bases unmatched: 9. CDR1 and CDR2 from the germline V gene are SEHNR and FQNEAQ (reference sequence). CDR3 bases: TGTGCCAGCAGCGGAATCAGCAGGGGGCGGAACACTGAAGCTTTCTTT. Translating it yields CASSGISRGRNTEAFF.

There are many counts of this clonotype. The chain is built from TRBV7-9 and TRBJ2-3; D may be TRBD1 (5 bases). V gave up 3 bases and J gave up 2 bases, with 9 bases separating them. This CDR3 has 14 residues. Germline CDR1 reads SEHNR; CDR2 reads FQNEAQ (reference sequence). CDR3 DNA: TGTGCCAGCAGCTTCGACAGCATCACAGATACGCAGTATTTT. It encodes CASSFDSITDTQYF.

This clonotype came up many times. The gene calls are TRBV7-9 and TRBJ2-1; TRBD2 matches at 14 bases. Germline-derived CDR1 and CDR2 are SEHNR and FQNEAQ (reference sequence). V lost 3 bases, J lost 8 bases, and 12 bases stayed unmatched. There are 18 residues in the CDR3. The CDR3 DNA reads TGTGCCAGCAGCTTCGGGACTAGCGGGAGCGCCAGGAGGGATGAGCAGTTCTTC. It specifies CASSFGTSGSARRDEQFF.

J is TRBJ1-5 and V is TRBV5-1; 10 bases agree with TRBD1. V lost 4 bases to trimming and J lost 3 bases; unmatched junction nucleotides: 4. The CDR3 has 15 amino acids. CDR1 SGHRS and CDR2 YFSETQ come from the germline V gene. The CDR3 DNA is TGCGCCAGCAGCCCCGGACAGGGGGACAATCAGCCCCAGCATTTT. Amino acids: CASSPGQGDNQPQHF. The full variable domain, its missing parts supplied by reference TRBV5-1 and TRBJ1-5, is KAGVTQTPRYLIKTRGQQVTLSCSPISGHRSVSWYQQTPGQGLQFLFEYFSETQRNKGNFPGRFSGRQFSNSRSEMNVSTLELGDSALYLCASSPGQGDNQPQHFGDGTRLSIL.

The table lists this clonotype with many counts. The chain recombines TRBV27 with TRBJ1-4; D uncertain. Per germline, CDR1 MNHEY and CDR2 SMNVEV (reference sequence). Trimming left V 5 bases short and J 8 bases short, with 18 bases between. The length of the CDR3 is 15 residues. For the CDR3, the DNA is TGTGCCAGCAGTCGCCGGGAGCTGGAGGGAGAAAAACTGTTTTTT. It specifies CASSRRELEGEKLFF. The variable domain in full, with the rest retrieved from reference TRBV27 and TRBJ1-4, is EAQVTQNPRYLITVTGKKLTVTCSQNMNHEYMSWYRQDPGLGLRQIYYSMNVEVTDKGDVPEGYKVSRKEKRNFPLILESPSPNQTSLYFCASSRRELEGEKLFFGSGTQLSVL.

To note about this clonotype: The CDR3 carries no conserved terminal phenylalanine or tryptophan, so it likely arises from a read error. The chain combines TRBV5-1 with TRBJ2-7; D remains ambiguous. This CDR3 contains 13 residues. Germline CDR1 is SGHRS and CDR2 is YFSETQ. Trimming cost V 1 base and J 2 bases, with 7 bases left between them. This CDR3 reads CASSLYGAYEQYS. The CDR3 DNA is TGCGCCAGCAGCTTGTACGGAGCCTACGAGCAGTACTCC.

This clonotype was detected only a few times. The chain joins TRBV4-3 to TRBJ2-7; a weak D match, TRBD2 (7 bases). The V and J ends lost 0 bases and 7 bases respectively, with 13 bases between them. CDR1 LGHNA and CDR2 YSLEER come from the germline V gene. The CDR3 is 14 amino acids. This CDR3 reads CASSQDRGAWEQYF. CDR3 DNA: TGCGCCAGCAGCCAAGATCGGGGGGCTTGGGAGCAGTACTTC.

The chain joins TRBV28 to TRBJ2-7, with TRBD1 identical over 10 bases. The V gene's germline CDR1 is MDHEN and CDR2 SYDVKM. V dropped 4 bases and J dropped 3; count of bases not matched to a gene: 9. This CDR3 has 16 amino acids. Here the CDR3 reads CASSSPGTGAGYEQYF. In DNA, the CDR3 is TGTGCCAGCAGTTCCCCCGGGACAGGGGCCGGCTACGAGCAGTACTTC. The full variable domain, with the rest looked up from reference TRBV28 and TRBJ2-7, is DVKVTQSSRYLVKRTGEKVFLECVQDMDHENMFWYRQDPGLGLRLIYFSYDVKMKEKGDIPEGYSVSREKKERFSLILESASTNQTSMYLCASSSPGTGAGYEQYFGPGTRLTVT.

The chain recombines TRBV7-8 with TRBJ2-7; TRBD2 matches 12 bases. Germline values: CDR1 SGHVS, CDR2 FQNEAQ. V shed 2 bases, J shed 7 bases, and the junction held 3 bases outside the gene matches. The CDR3 sequence is 14 residues long. CDR3 loop: CASSLRLAGDEQYF. The CDR3 DNA sequence: TGTGCCAGCAGCTTAAGACTAGCGGGAGATGAGCAGTACTTC. Full variable domain (rest looked up from reference TRBV7-8 and TRBJ2-7): GAGVSQSPRYKVAKRGQDVALRCDPISGHVSLFWYQQALGQGPEFLTYFQNEAQLDKSGLPSDRFFAERPEGSVSTLKIQRTQQEDSAVYLCASSLRLAGDEQYFGPGTRLTVT.

The table lists this clonotype with many counts. The chain has TRBV12-3 or TRBV12-4 and TRBJ2-5; 7 bases match TRBD1. V was clipped by 7 bases and J by 1 base; unmatched bases: 3. The CDR3 has 13 residues. CDR3 in DNA: TGTGCCAGCACGGGACAGCTCCAAGAGACCCAGTACTTC. Its translation: CASTGQLQETQYF.

This clonotype showed up many times. The V and J genes are TRBV7-8 and TRBJ1-2; D may be TRBD1 (5 bases). Between the trimmed V and J ends, which lost 4 bases and 5 bases, there was a span of 11 bases. The germline gives CDR1 SGHVS, CDR2 FQNEAQ. The CDR3 has 13 amino acids. The CDR3 bases are TGTGCCAGCAGCTCTTACGACAGTTATGGCTACACCTTC. Its translation: CASSSYDSYGYTF.

This chain uses TRBV6-2 or TRBV6-3 with TRBJ2-7, with D perhaps matching TRBD1 (6 bases). Per germline, CDR1 MNHEY and CDR2 SVGEGT. This CDR3 comprises 16 residues. The V gene lost 8 bases and the J gene lost 2 bases, with 22 bases spanning the gap. CDR3 protein: CASFPHSQGTPYEQYF. CDR3 bases: TGTGCCAGCTTTCCCCACTCCCAGGGGACCCCCTACGAGCAGTACTTC.

This clonotype was detected ten times or more. The rearrangement links TRBV7-2 to TRBJ1-2; possible D gene TRBD1, 6 bases. There are 14 residues in the CDR3. Trimming shortened V by 2 bases and J by 6 bases, and 13 bases separated the two germline ends. Germline-derived CDR1 and CDR2 are SGHTA and FQGNSA. CDR3 nucleotide sequence: TGTGCCAGCAGCTTATCCCAGGGGCGCGATGGCTACACCTTC. It yields the protein CASSLSQGRDGYTF.

There are many counts of this clonotype. The V and J genes are TRBV9 and TRBJ1-4; D is uncertain. The CDR3 runs to 16 residues. The germline V gene has CDR1 SGDLS and CDR2 YYNGEE. Trimming pared 3 bases from V and 0 bases from J, leaving 12 bases between. The CDR3 DNA reads as TGTGCCAGCAGCGGTGGACGGAGTGCAACTAATGAAAAACTGTTTTTT. Protein: CASSGGRSATNEKLFF.

For this clonotype: Given a much more abundant clone one base away, this may be a read error. CDR3 in DNA: TGTGCCAGCAACTGGGGCTCTGGGGTCAACGTCCTGACTTTC. This translates into CASNWGSGVNVLTF. V is TRBV28 and J is TRBJ2-6; the D gene is possibly TRBD1 (5 bases). Germline assignment: CDR1 MDHEN and CDR2 SYDVKM. CDR3 length: 14 amino acids.